The TCR beta chain under discussion was sequenced for a study of blood T cell repertoires in COVID-19. Across the study: PBMCs, B-cell-depleted T cells, or T cells were the source of the cDNA or gDNA that made up the material.

J was trimmed by 6 bases and V by 6 bases; bases with no gene match: 7. The CDR3 covers 14 residues. The germline V gene encodes CDR1 LGHNT and CDR2 FRNRAP. The repertoire was sequenced with immunoSEQ multiplex PCR; TCRdb's copy has only in-frame clones and lacks some. The table records hundreds of thousands of clones, approximately 87% of them present only once. This clone was counted once. The sequenced material came from peripheral blood. The chain carries TRBV12-5 and TRBJ2-3; the match to TRBD1 covers 9 bases. The origin of this receptor is a woman in her forties or fifties who had recovered from COVID-19. The CDR3 coding sequence is TGTGCTAGTGGCCAGGGACAGGGAGGCGATACGCAGTATTTT. Protein product: CASGQGQGGDTQYF.